These T cell receptor beta chains were read from a single sample in a study of blood T cell repertoires in COVID-19. Clones were read by immunoSEQ multiplex PCR, and TCRdb kept only the in-frame ones, dropping some. The sample includes roughly 50,000 clones, 80% to 90% of them seen just once. Sequencing was performed on peripheral blood. These receptors all stem from a man aged 35-49 years with acute or convalescent COVID-19. Each CDR3 is given with its conserved first and last residue. D genes are given only for firm matches. Clone sizes are given selectively: once, few, many, or a class where the clone is expanded.

clone size	V gene	D gene	J gene	CDR3 DNA	CDR3 protein
once	TRBV18	TRBD1	TRBJ2-3	TGTGCCAGCTCACCATTGTCGTCAGGGGGCGCAGATACGCAGTATTTT	CASSPLSSGGADTQYF
NA	TRBV10-3	NA	TRBJ1-2	TGTGCCATCAGTGAATCGCTCGGGGGCTACACCTTC	CAISESLGGYTF
once	TRBV5-4	TRBD2	TRBJ2-3	TGTGCCAGCAGCTGGCTAATAGCGGGGGGTCAAGATACGCAGTATTTT	CASSWLIAGGQDTQYF
NA	TRBV7-2	TRBD2	TRBJ2-3	TGTGCCAGCAGCTGGAACCTCGGGGGGGCCACAGATACGCAGTATTTT	CASSWNLGGATDTQYF
NA	TRBV3-1/TRBV3-2	NA	TRBJ1-6	TGTGCCAGCAGCCAAGTATCGCGGGATTCACCCCTCCACTTT	CASSQVSRDSPLHF
once	TRBV7-2	NA	TRBJ2-3	TGTGCCAGCAGCTTAGATGCCTACACAGATACGCAGTATTTT	CASSLDAYTDTQYF
NA	TRBV2	NA	TRBJ2-7	TGTGCCAGCAGTCTCCAGGGGAGAGGGCCCTACGAGCAGTACTTC	CASSLQGRGPYEQYF
once	TRBV6-5	NA	TRBJ1-2	TGTGCCAGCAGTTACACCCGGCAGGGATATGGCTACACCTTC	CASSYTRQGYGYTF
NA	TRBV19	NA	TRBJ1-1	TGTGCCAGTCAAGGGGTGGGGAACACTGAAGCTTTCTTT	CASQGVGNTEAFF
NA	TRBV3-1/TRBV3-2	NA	TRBJ2-4	TGTGCCAGCAGCCAAGTCGGACAGAAGGGAAACATTCAGTACTTC	CASSQVGQKGNIQYF
NA	TRBV19	TRBD1	TRBJ1-2	TGTGCCAGTAGTATAACGGGACAGGGGGGATATGGCTACACCTTC	CASSITGQGGYGYTF
NA	TRBV28	TRBD1	TRBJ1-5	TGTGCCAGCTGGGAAAGGACAGGAGTGGGGCTAAATCAGCCCCAGCATTTT	CASWERTGVGLNQPQHF
once	TRBV7-9	NA	TRBJ2-1	TGTGCCAGCAGCCTCCGGTCCATGAGCTCCTACAATGAGCAGTTCTTC	CASSLRSMSSYNEQFF
NA	TRBV5-1	TRBD1	TRBJ2-5	TGCGCCAGCATAGCCGGGACAGGGGGCTGGGAGACCCAGTACTTC	CASIAGTGGWETQYF
once	TRBV15	NA	TRBJ1-2	TGTGCCACCAGCAGAGAACCACGTGTAGACAGTGGCTACACCTTC	CATSREPRVDSGYTF
once	TRBV2	NA	TRBJ2-3	TGTGCCAGCAGTGGCCTGGGCGGGACGGCAGATACGCAGTATTTT	CASSGLGGTADTQYF
NA	TRBV5-1	NA	TRBJ2-3	TGCGCCAGCAGCTTGAACCAGATGACAGATACGCAGTATTTT	CASSLNQMTDTQYF
NA	TRBV6-5	NA	TRBJ1-2	TGTGCCAGCAGTCCCGACAACAACGCCGAAAGCTACACCTTC	CASSPDNNAESYTF
NA	TRBV6-5	TRBD1	TRBJ1-1	TGTGCCAGCAGTTCCAAAACAGGGGGCGGGGGAGCTTTCTTT	CASSSKTGGGGAFF
NA	TRBV7-2	NA	TRBJ1-5	TGTGCCAGCAGCTCGAAGGGAGGAATTCAGCCCCAGCATTTT	CASSSKGGIQPQHF
NA	TRBV5-1	TRBD2	TRBJ2-5	TGCGCCAGCAGCACCGGACTAGCGGGGGGGCGGGAGACCCAGTACTTC	CASSTGLAGGRETQYF
NA	TRBV3-1/TRBV3-2	TRBD1	TRBJ2-7	TGTGCCAGCAGCCCCTGGACAGGACCCGACGAGCAGTACTTC	CASSPWTGPDEQYF
NA	TRBV19	TRBD2	TRBJ2-1	TGTGCCAGTAGTATCGAGCGGGGGCCCCCAAATGAGCAGTTCTTC	CASSIERGPPNEQFF
once	TRBV5-6	NA	TRBJ1-2	TGTGCCAGCAGCCCCTTGGGGGCCTATGGCTACACCTTC	CASSPLGAYGYTF
NA	TRBV29-1	NA	TRBJ2-7	TGCAGCGTTTTTGGTCAGGGTATCTCCGAGCAGTACTTC	CSVFGQGISEQYF
NA	TRBV2	NA	TRBJ1-1	TGTGCCAGCACCAAAACCCCAGCGCTGAACACTGAAGCTTTCTTT	CASTKTPALNTEAFF
NA	TRBV3-1/TRBV3-2	TRBD1	TRBJ1-2	TGTGCCAGCAGGCAAGGGACAGGGGCTCAGGGGATCTATGGCTACACCTTC	CASRQGTGAQGIYGYTF
NA	TRBV5-4	NA	TRBJ2-3	TGTGCCAGCAGCTTGGCAGGGGTCGATACGCAGTATTTT	CASSLAGVDTQYF
NA	TRBV12-3/TRBV12-4	NA	TRBJ2-3	TGTGCCAGCAGTACCCATTGGTATGCGGAGTATTTT	CASSTHWYAEYF